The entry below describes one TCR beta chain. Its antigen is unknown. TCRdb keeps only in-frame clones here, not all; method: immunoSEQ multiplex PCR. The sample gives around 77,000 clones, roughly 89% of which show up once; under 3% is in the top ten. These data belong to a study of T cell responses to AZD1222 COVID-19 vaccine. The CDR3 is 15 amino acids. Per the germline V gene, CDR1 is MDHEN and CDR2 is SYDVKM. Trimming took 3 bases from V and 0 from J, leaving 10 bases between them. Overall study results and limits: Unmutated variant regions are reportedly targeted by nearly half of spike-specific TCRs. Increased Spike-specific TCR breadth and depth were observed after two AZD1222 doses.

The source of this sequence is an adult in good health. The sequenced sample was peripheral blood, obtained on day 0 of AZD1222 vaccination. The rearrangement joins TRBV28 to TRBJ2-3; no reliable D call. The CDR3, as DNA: TGTGCCAGCAGTTTTAATATAAGGAGCACAGATACGCAGTATTTT. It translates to CASSFNIRSTDTQYF.